One and the same sample provided the 29 T cell receptor beta chains below, sequenced in a study of shared clonotypes between healthy human individuals. The method was immunoSEQ multiplex PCR; TCRdb's version includes in-frame clones alone and lacks a portion of them. Counted here are about 2.4 million clones, approximately 93% occurring once; the ten biggest clones make up approximately 0.35%. The sequencing sample was made of naive CD4+ T cells from PBMCs. Stated subset: CD45RA+ positively selected. These receptors originate from a man between 18 and 29 years old in good health. Some clones in this sample may be carry-over from other donors' samples.

The chain employs TRBV10-3 and TRBJ1-4, with 8 nucleotides matching TRBD1. The germline V gene has CDR1 ENHRY and CDR2 SYGVKD. CDR3 length: 14 amino acids. With 6 bases clipped from V and 5 bases from J, the junction kept 5 bases outside the gene matches. The CDR3 is CAISGTGENEKLFF. CDR3 DNA sequence: TGTGCCATCAGCGGGACAGGCGAAAATGAAAAACTGTTTTTT.

With respect to this clone: The limits of the CDR3 on the DNA are not certain, so only TCRdb's listed CDR3 is given. The rearrangement joins TRBV5-6 to TRBJ2-7. Per germline, CDR1 SGHDT and CDR2 YYEEEE. The CDR3 extends over 17 residues, inclusive of both ends. CDR3 residues: CASSSSALGSGSYEQYF.

The chain employs TRBV6-1 and TRBJ1-1; TRBD1 might be the D (6 bases). The length of the CDR3 is 15 residues. Trimming left V 3 bases short and J 0 bases short, with 11 bases between. Germline-derived CDR1 and CDR2 are MNHNS and SASEGT. The CDR3 bases are TGTGCCAGCAGTGATGGGGGCCGCCTGAACACTGAAGCTTTCTTT. Its translation: CASSDGGRLNTEAFF.

This clone has only one observation. The chain joins TRBV27 to TRBJ1-1; no clear D. CDR1 MNHEY and CDR2 SMNVEV come from the germline V gene (reference sequence). The V end lost 4 bases, the J end lost 4 bases, and 16 bases lay between the germline ends. This CDR3 has 15 amino acids. DNA of the CDR3: TGTGCCAGCAGTTCCCCCCCGGGAGCTATCACTGAAGCTTTCTTT. As protein: CASSSPPGAITEAFF.

V is TRBV28 and J is TRBJ2-2, with D maybe TRBD1 (5 bases). The CDR3 totals 15 residues. Trimming cost V 6 bases and J 2 bases, with 13 bases left between them. Germline-derived CDR1 and CDR2 are MDHEN and SYDVKM. The CDR3 bases are TGTGCCAGCAGACCCACAGGACCCAACACCGGGGAGCTGTTTTTT. It specifies CASRPTGPNTGELFF.

The gene calls are TRBV7-2 and TRBJ2-7, with unresolved D. This CDR3 comprises 15 residues. V was pared by 7 bases and J by 6 bases, with 22 bases between. From germline, CDR1 is SGHTA and CDR2 FQGNSA. Here the CDR3 reads CASTPRSSVRSEQYF. In DNA form, the CDR3 reads TGTGCCAGCACCCCAAGGAGCAGTGTCAGGAGCGAGCAGTACTTC.

This chain connects TRBV5-4 to TRBJ1-1; D gene ambiguous. The CDR3 is 13 residues long. From germline, CDR1 is SGHNT and CDR2 YYREEE (reference sequence). Trimming took off 4 bases at V and 6 bases at J, with 13 bases between the two ends. As DNA, the CDR3 is TGTGCCAGCAGCCTCGAGGCGAGACCTGAAGCTTTCTTT. Its protein is CASSLEARPEAFF.

This rearrangement joins TRBV29-1 to TRBJ1-4; 7 bases map to TRBD1. Looked up from germline, CDR1 is SQVTM and CDR2 is ANQGSEA. The CDR3 sequence is 15 residues long. Unmatched junction bases numbered 6, after V lost 5 bases and J lost 0 bases. In nucleotides, the CDR3 is TGCAGCGTTTGGGGGACAGCGGCAACTAATGAAAAACTGTTTTTT. Amino acids: CSVWGTAATNEKLFF.

The chain carries TRBV7-3 and TRBJ1-1; no definite D call. The CDR3 sequence is 13 residues long. Germline V CDR1 and CDR2: SGHTA, FQGTGA. Deletions cut 1 base from V and 5 bases from J, with 8 bases between. CDR3: CASSLIGRTEAFF. The CDR3 DNA sequence: TGTGCCAGCAGCTTAATAGGGAGGACTGAAGCTTTCTTT.

The gene calls are TRBV10-2 and TRBJ2-3; D is unresolved. This CDR3 spans 12 amino acids. Germline assignment: CDR1 WSHSY and CDR2 SAAADI. Trimming removed 2 bases at V and 8 bases at J, with 8 bases between. The CDR3 loop reads CASSELGRTQYF. The CDR3 DNA is TGCGCCAGCAGTGAGCTGGGTCGTACGCAGTATTTT.

The chain employs TRBV5-4 and TRBJ1-4, with 12 bases that match TRBD1. There are 15 residues in the CDR3. V dropped 3 bases and J dropped 8; count of bases not matched to a gene: 5. Germline V gene sequence: CDR1 SGHNT, CDR2 YYREEE (reference sequence). This CDR3 reads CASSSTGTGGEKLFF. The DNA for the CDR3 is TGTGCCAGCAGCTCAACTGGGACAGGGGGCGAAAAACTGTTTTTT.

This chain connects TRBV5-5 to TRBJ2-3; 8 bases align to TRBD1. Trimming took 4 bases from V and 12 from J; bases not matched to a gene: 7. There are 12 residues in the CDR3. Germline CDR1 is SGHKS and CDR2 is YYEKEE (reference sequence). The CDR3, as DNA: TGTGCCAGCAGCCCGGCGGGACAGGTACAGTATTTT. Protein sequence: CASSPAGQVQYF.

This clone occurred once. The chain is built from TRBV18 and TRBJ2-7, with a possible D match to TRBD2 (6 bases). This CDR3 has 17 amino acids. Trimming removed 2 bases from V and 5 bases from J, with 22 bases in between. Per the germline V gene, CDR1 is KGHSH and CDR2 is LQKENI. The CDR3 loop reads CASSPTSGTPTRDEQYF. CDR3 coding DNA: TGTGCCAGCTCACCAACCTCGGGGACTCCTACTAGGGACGAGCAGTACTTC.

A remark on this clone: A junction end diverges from the germline sequence, so it may reflect a read error. This chain uses TRBV29-1 with TRBJ2-5; D ambiguous. CDR1 and CDR2 from the germline V gene are SQVTM and ANQGSEA. The CDR3 is 12 amino acids. This CDR3 reads CSASSGLEIQYF. As DNA, the CDR3 is TGCAGCGCCTCAAGTGGGTTAGAGATCCAGTACTTC.

The chain is built from TRBV15 and TRBJ2-5; D possibly corresponds to TRBD2 (6 bases). Trimming stripped 7 bases from V and 2 bases from J, with 8 bases between. The CDR3 contains 12 residues. CDR1 and CDR2 (germline): LNHNV, YYDKDF (reference sequence). The DNA for the CDR3 is TGTGCCACCACTAGCGCACAAGAGACCCAGTACTTC. As protein: CATTSAQETQYF. Combining the CDR3 with reference TRBV15 and TRBJ2-5 gives the whole variable domain DAMVIQNPRYQVTQFGKPVTLSCSQTLNHNVMYWYQQKSSQAPKLLFHYYDKDFNNEADTPDNFQSRRPNTSFCFLDIRSPGLGDTAMYLCATTSAQETQYFGPGTRLLVL.

The V and J genes are TRBV5-1 and TRBJ2-2; D is unclear. Trimming cost V 9 bases and J 4 bases, with 16 bases left between them. Germline CDR1 and CDR2: SGHRS and YFSETQ. This CDR3 spans 14 amino acids. CDR3 residues: CATHRTSPTGELFF. DNA of the CDR3: TGCGCCACCCATAGGACGAGCCCCACCGGGGAGCTGTTTTTT.

This clone has a single count. The chain is built from TRBV7-9 and TRBJ1-1; maybe TRBD1 (6 bases). Germline V gene data show CDR1 as SEHNR and CDR2 as FQNEAQ (reference sequence). CDR3 length: 15 amino acids. V was pared by 5 bases and J by 3 bases, with 16 bases between. The CDR3 nucleotides read TGTGCCAGCAGCCCGGCCCGGGACATCTACACTGAAGCTTTCTTT. Protein: CASSPARDIYTEAFF.

The V gene is TRBV28, the J gene TRBJ2-5, with D hard to call. This CDR3 is built from 13 residues. The V gene's germline CDR1 is MDHEN and CDR2 SYDVKM. V was clipped by 2 bases and J by 5 bases, with 9 bases between them. This CDR3 is CASSLKAPETQYF. The CDR3 region has the DNA TGTGCCAGCAGTTTAAAGGCGCCTGAGACCCAGTACTTC.

A note on this clone: This same CDR3 is encoded by further DNA sequences in the sample. The V and J genes are TRBV19 and TRBJ1-5; no firm D call. CDR1 is LNHDA, CDR2 SQIVND, per germline (reference sequence). This CDR3 has 14 amino acids. Trimming removed 2 bases from V and 7 bases from J, with 12 bases in between. The DNA for the CDR3 is TGTGCCAGTAGTATAAGACGGGCTGAACAGCCCCAGCATTTT. Its protein product is CASSIRRAEQPQHF. Variable domain in full (rest from reference TRBV19 and TRBJ1-5): DGGITQSPKYLFRKEGQNVTLSCEQNLNHDAMYWYRQDPGQGLRLIYYSQIVNDFQKGDIAEGYSVSREKKESFPLTVTSAQKNPTAFYLCASSIRRAEQPQHFGDGTRLSIL.

This rearrangement joins TRBV21-1 to TRBJ1-2; the table gives TRBD1 as D, unverified against the DNA. TRBV21-1 corresponds to a pseudogene. The CDR3 sequence is 14 residues long. DNA of the CDR3: TGTGCCAGCAGCAATTCCAGGGGGTACGATGGCTACACCTTC. It codes for CASSNSRGYDGYTF.

This chain links TRBV5-1 with TRBJ2-3; D unresolved. Per the germline V gene, CDR1 is SGHRS and CDR2 is YFSETQ. V shed 0 bases and J shed 1 base, with 6 bases lying between them. The CDR3 totals 14 residues. DNA of the CDR3: TGCGCCAGCAGCTTGGACCAGGGCACAGATACGCAGTATTTT. The encoded protein is CASSLDQGTDTQYF.

The V and J genes are TRBV15 and TRBJ1-2; the D is unclear. V gave up 1 base and J gave up 1 base, with 22 bases separating them. Germline loops: CDR1 LNHNV, CDR2 YYDKDF (reference sequence). The CDR3 length is 19 residues. The CDR3 loop reads CATSRGMGGSPPSNYGYTF. As DNA, the CDR3 is TGTGCCACCAGCAGAGGGATGGGCGGGTCGCCACCGAGTAACTATGGCTACACCTTC.

This clone was recorded once. V and J are TRBV10-1 and TRBJ1-1; tentatively, D is TRBD1 (6 bases). The V gene's germline CDR1 is WNHNN and CDR2 SYGVQD (reference sequence). The V gene lost 5 bases and the J gene lost 1 base, with 8 bases spanning the gap. This CDR3 has 13 amino acids. The CDR3 nucleotides read TGCGCCAGCAGTAGGGGGGGGAACACTGAAGCTTTCTTT. Translation gives CASSRGGNTEAFF.

A note on this clone: In the same sample, other DNA sequences code for this CDR3. The CDR3 protein is CASSPDRGRGNTIYF. As DNA, the CDR3 is TGTGCCAGCAGTCCGGACAGGGGGCGAGGAAACACCATATATTTT. The rearrangement uses TRBV6-5 and TRBJ1-3; 11 positions agree with TRBD1. There are 15 residues in the CDR3. Trimming took 5 bases from V and 4 from J; bases not matched to a gene: 4. The germline gives CDR1 MNHEY, CDR2 SVGAGI.

Only one count was recorded for this clone. The chain links TRBV6-5 to TRBJ1-1, with a weak D call TRBD1 (5 bases). The V gene's germline CDR1 is MNHEY and CDR2 SVGAGI. The V end was cut by 2 bases, the J end by 3 bases, with 10 bases between. CDR3 length equals 14 residues. The CDR3 DNA reads as TGTGCCAGCAGTTACGGGGGAATGGACACTGAAGCTTTCTTT. It is translated as CASSYGGMDTEAFF.

The gene calls are TRBV4-1 and TRBJ2-5; tentative D call: TRBD2 (7 bases). Germline loops: CDR1 MGHRA, CDR2 YSYEKL. There are 15 residues in the CDR3. Trimming took off 4 bases at V and 5 bases at J, with 17 bases between the two ends. CDR3: CASSLGEGGRETQYF. CDR3 in DNA: TGCGCCAGCAGCCTGGGTGAGGGGGGGCGTGAGACCCAGTACTTC.

This sequence joins TRBV7-3 and TRBJ2-1, with a possible D match to TRBD1 (6 bases). The CDR3 extends over 15 amino acids. The V and J ends lost 5 bases and 0 bases respectively, with 11 bases between them. The germline CDR1 and CDR2 sequences are SGHTA and FQGTGA. CDR3: CASSPDRSSYNEQFF. For the CDR3, the DNA is TGTGCCAGCAGCCCAGACAGGAGCTCCTACAATGAGCAGTTCTTC.

Points on this clone: The sample carries other DNA sequences with the same CDR3. The rearrangement joins TRBV28 to TRBJ1-2; D is perhaps TRBD1 (6 bases). CDR3 length: 12 amino acids. Germline loops: CDR1 MDHEN, CDR2 SYDVKM. The ends were cut back, 6 bases at V and 2 bases at J, with 7 bases in the middle. CDR3 coding DNA: TGTGCCAGCAGCCAGGGGAACTATGGCTACACCTTC. It encodes CASSQGNYGYTF.

The chain is built from TRBV6-5 and TRBJ1-2; D unclear. This CDR3 comprises 15 residues. Germline-derived CDR1 and CDR2 are MNHEY and SVGAGI. The V gene lost 6 bases and the J gene lost 0 bases, with 14 bases spanning the gap. In DNA form, the CDR3 reads TGTGCCAGCAGCTCCGCGTCTGCCGCTAACTATGGCTACACCTTC. This codes for CASSSASAANYGYTF.